The 30 T cell receptor beta chains reported below all come from one sample, sequenced in a study of T cells in Graves' hyperthyroidism and ophthalmopathy. Authors of the study amplified TCR beta CDR3 regions from RNA transcripts. An initial round of RT-PCR targeting the TCR CDR3 relied on the HTBI primer set. A single record per CDR3 protein comes from TCRdb applying MiXCR to the multiplex PCR reads. The sample includes around 350,000 distinct CDR3 sequences, approximately 19% of them seen just once. The sample comprised blood. The receptors originated from a woman between 18 and 29 years old with Graves' hyperthyroidism.

The chain couples TRBV6-1 to TRBJ1-2; D call uncertain. The length of the CDR3 is 13 residues. Germline V gives CDR1 MNHNS, CDR2 SASEGT. Deletions cut 5 bases from V and 0 bases from J, with 7 bases between. This chain's CDR3 is CASSPRSNYGYTF. In nucleotides, the CDR3 is TGTGCCAGCAGTCCCAGGTCTAACTATGGCTACACCTTC.

This clonotype came up a few times. The CDR3 DNA reads TGTGCCAGCAGCCTGAGTTGGGGTATCAACGAGCAGTACTTC. The encoded protein is CASSLSWGINEQYF. The J gene is TRBJ2-7, the V gene TRBV12-3 or TRBV12-4; the D is unclear. V lost 6 bases, J lost 5 bases, and 17 bases lay in between. This CDR3 is built from 14 residues.

The table lists this clonotype with many counts. The J gene is TRBJ1-1, the V gene TRBV12-3 or TRBV12-4; no reliable D call. Between the trimmed V and J ends, which lost 2 bases and 1 base, there was a span of 26 bases. The CDR3 length is 20 residues. This CDR3 is CASSLNLGARGREPNTEAFF. CDR3 bases: TGTGCCAGCAGTTTAAACCTAGGCGCTAGAGGACGGGAACCGAACACTGAAGCTTTCTTT.

This clonotype came up a few times. Compared with germline, one end of the junction differs, possibly owing to a read error. The chain employs TRBV14 and TRBJ2-1, with D unclear. CDR3 size: 17 residues. CDR1 and CDR2 from the germline V gene are SGHDN and FVKESK. The CDR3 bases are TGTGCCAGCAGCGAAGAAACCTACACTCGAAGCTACAATGAGCAGTTCTTC. This sequence encodes CASSEETYTRSYNEQFF. The full variable domain, its missing parts supplied by reference TRBV14 and TRBJ2-1, is EAGVTQFPSHSVIEKGQTVTLRCDPISGHDNLYWYRRVMGKEIKFLLHFVKESKQDESGMPNNRFLAERTGGTYSTLKVQPAELEDSGVYFCASSEETYTRSYNEQFFGPGTRLTVL.

The V call is TRBV12-3 or TRBV12-4, the J call TRBJ1-1; TRBD1 matches at 8 bases. The V segment lost 7 bases and the J segment 1 base; nucleotides outside the gene matches: 5. This CDR3 region has 14 residues. The DNA of the CDR3 is TGTGCCAGCACCCTGACAGGGGAGAACACTGAAGCTTTCTTT. Translated: CASTLTGENTEAFF.

This clonotype appeared many times. The gene calls are TRBV6-5 and TRBJ1-2; no clear D gene. Germline values: CDR1 MNHEY, CDR2 SVGAGI. The CDR3 has 13 residues. V dropped 6 bases and J dropped 3 bases, with 11 bases sitting between them. This CDR3 reads CASRPGVDYGYTF. In nucleotides, the CDR3 is TGTGCCAGCAGGCCCGGGGTGGACTATGGCTACACCTTC.

At least ten counts were recorded for this clonotype. V and J are TRBV18 and TRBJ2-5; the D is unclear. CDR1 and CDR2 (germline): KGHSH, LQKENI. This CDR3 has 13 amino acids. The V and J ends lost 0 bases and 4 bases respectively, with 6 bases between them. This CDR3 is CASSPPSRETQYF. The CDR3 coding sequence is TGTGCCAGCTCACCACCGTCGCGAGAGACCCAGTACTTC.

This clonotype has a count of ten or more. The chain links TRBV5-1 to TRBJ1-3; D not certain. CDR3 length: 15 residues. Trimming removed 0 bases at V and 3 bases at J, with 10 bases between. Per germline, CDR1 SGHRS and CDR2 YFSETQ. The CDR3 spells CASSLGATSGNTIYF. CDR3 sequence (DNA): TGCGCCAGCAGCTTGGGGGCAACAAGTGGAAACACCATATATTTT.

The sample holds many counts of this clonotype. The chain employs TRBV27 and TRBJ1-5; D gene ambiguous. The germline V and J ends were trimmed by 6 bases and 5 bases, with 14 bases remaining between them. This CDR3 comprises 14 residues. Germline values: CDR1 MNHEY, CDR2 SMNVEV (reference sequence). In DNA form, the CDR3 reads TGTGCCAGCAGCGGAGGGATGGGCGATCAGCCCCAGCATTTT. It yields the protein CASSGGMGDQPQHF.

The V and J genes are TRBV29-1 and TRBJ1-2; D might be TRBD1 (6 bases). The CDR3 length is 11 residues. Per the germline V gene, CDR1 is SQVTM and CDR2 is ANQGSEA. V was trimmed by 6 bases and J by 8 bases, leaving 13 bases between them. CDR3 loop: CSVPQGNGYTF. The CDR3 DNA reads as TGCAGCGTACCACAGGGAAACGGCTACACCTTC.

This chain joins TRBV12-5 and TRBJ2-2; possibly TRBD2 for D (5 bases). V lost 4 bases and J 7 bases, leaving 7 bases between the germline ends. This CDR3 spans 12 amino acids. CDR1 LGHNT and CDR2 FRNRAP come from the germline V gene. The CDR3 DNA follows: TGTGCTAGTGGTTCGGGGTTCGGGGAGCTGTTTTTT. Its translation: CASGSGFGELFF.

This clonotype was seen many times. The chain recombines TRBV12-3 or TRBV12-4 with TRBJ2-7; the match to TRBD2 covers 14 bases. The junction had 0 bases not matched to a gene; V was cut back by 5 bases and J by 6 bases. The CDR3 length is 13 residues. The CDR3 region is CASSGLAGGEQYF. Here the CDR3 DNA reads TGTGCCAGCAGTGGACTAGCGGGGGGCGAGCAGTACTTC.

This clonotype has a count of ten or more. This chain links TRBV28 with TRBJ1-2; no reliable D call. The CDR3 extends over 18 amino acids. The V gene lost 6 bases and the J gene lost 5 bases, with 28 bases spanning the gap. Germline-derived CDR1 and CDR2 are MDHEN and SYDVKM. DNA for the CDR3: TGTGCCAGCAGCCGCTCCTCAGGAACTCTCCAGAGGCTGTATGGCTACACCTTC. Translating it yields CASSRSSGTLQRLYGYTF.

This clonotype was detected ten times or more. The junction differs from germline at one of its ends, possibly a read error. This chain uses TRBV7-8 with TRBJ1-3; no firm D call. Germline-derived CDR1 and CDR2 are SGHVS and FQNEAQ. This CDR3 comprises 12 residues. The CDR3 is CASSLSENTIYF. Here the CDR3 DNA reads TGTGCCAGCAGCTTATCTGAAAACACCATATATTTT.

This clonotype has at least ten counts. The rearrangement joins TRBV5-1 to TRBJ2-7; TRBD2 is a possible D gene (5 bases). Germline V gives CDR1 SGHRS, CDR2 YFSETQ. The V and J ends lost 4 bases and 2 bases respectively, with 16 bases between them. The CDR3 is made up of 15 amino acids. For the CDR3, the DNA is TGCGCCAGCAGCCCCCTACGCGGGTCTACCTACGAGCAGTACTTC. The encoded protein is CASSPLRGSTYEQYF. Supplemented by reference TRBV5-1 and TRBJ2-7, the full variable domain reads KAGVTQTPRYLIKTRGQQVTLSCSPISGHRSVSWYQQTPGQGLQFLFEYFSETQRNKGNFPGRFSGRQFSNSRSEMNVSTLELGDSALYLCASSPLRGSTYEQYFGPGTRLTVT.

Worth noting for this clonotype: A read error is likely, as this CDR3 ends without the conserved phenylalanine or tryptophan. The DNA is left out, because the CDR3 cannot be placed on it with certainty; the CDR3 is given as TCRdb lists it. This chain connects TRBV2 to TRBJ2-2; the table's D call, TRBD1, was not checked against the DNA. Germline CDR1 SNHLY, CDR2 FYNNEI. The CDR3 has 15 residues if both end residues are counted. CDR3 in amino acids: CASREDRFNTGELLL.

This clonotype showed up many times. The chain uses TRBV15 and TRBJ1-2; 8 bases line up with TRBD1. The CDR3 sequence is 13 residues long. The V segment lost 8 bases and the J segment 4 bases; nucleotides outside the gene matches: 6. The germline gives CDR1 LNHNV, CDR2 YYDKDF (reference sequence). The CDR3 loop reads CATGQGIGYGYTF. The CDR3 DNA follows: TGTGCCACCGGACAGGGAATAGGCTATGGCTACACCTTC.

A note on this clonotype: A much larger clone lies a single base off, so this may be a read error. The chain uses TRBV6-1 and TRBJ2-5; 9 bases map to TRBD1. The CDR3 is 14 residues long. Germline V gene data show CDR1 as MNHNS and CDR2 as SASEGT. The CDR3 DNA is TGTGCCAGCAGTAATCCGGGACAGGGAGAGACCAAGTACTTC. This gives the protein CASSNPGQGETKYF.

V gene TRBV7-2 combines with J gene TRBJ1-1; D is unclear. The CDR3 length is 16 residues. Trimming removed 1 base at V and 0 bases at J, with 12 bases between. CDR1 is SGHTA and CDR2 is FQGNSA in the germline V gene. The DNA for the CDR3 is TGTGCCAGCAGCTTAGTCGCCACCACCATGAACACTGAAGCTTTCTTT. Its protein is CASSLVATTMNTEAFF.

V usage is TRBV18 and J usage is TRBJ1-5, with 10 bases matching TRBD1. Germline CDR1 and CDR2: KGHSH and LQKENI. This CDR3 is built from 17 residues. Germline trimming cut 6 bases from V and 0 bases from J; bases unmatched to any gene: 8. DNA for the CDR3: TGTGCCAGCTCTCCAACCGGGACAGGGGTTAGCAATCAGCCCCAGCATTTT. Protein product: CASSPTGTGVSNQPQHF. The entire variable domain, with the rest obtained from reference TRBV18 and TRBJ1-5, is as follows: NAGVMQNPRHLVRRRGQEARLRCSPMKGHSHVYWYRQLPEEGLKFMVYLQKENIIDESGMPKERFSAEFPKEGPSILRIQQVVRGDSAAYFCASSPTGTGVSNQPQHFGDGTRLSIL.

This clonotype was picked up many times. The chain couples TRBV7-8 to TRBJ1-1; tentative D call: TRBD1 (5 bases). With 5 bases removed from V and 4 bases from J, the gap between germline ends came to 11 bases. Per germline, CDR1 SGHVS and CDR2 FQNEAQ. CDR3 length: 13 amino acids. This CDR3 is CASSQGDGTEAFF. The CDR3 DNA reads as TGTGCCAGCAGCCAAGGGGATGGCACTGAAGCTTTCTTT.

This clonotype has ten or more counts. This chain uses TRBV2 with TRBJ2-5; either TRBD1 or TRBD2 may supply D (5 bases each). This CDR3 has 13 amino acids. Germline assignment: CDR1 SNHLY and CDR2 FYNNEI. V lost 10 bases to trimming and J lost 5 bases, with 17 bases between them. This CDR3 reads CATDEVEGETQYF. The CDR3 DNA sequence: TGTGCCACCGACGAGGTCGAGGGGGAGACCCAGTACTTC.

This clonotype was picked up many times. The V gene is TRBV13, the J gene TRBJ1-5; D remains ambiguous. This CDR3 is 14 amino acids long. Trimming stripped 6 bases from V and 2 bases from J, with 11 bases between. In germline, CDR1 is PRHDT, CDR2 FYEKMQ (reference sequence). This CDR3 is CASSSGRGNQPQHF. The CDR3 DNA reads TGTGCCAGCAGTTCCGGACGGGGCAATCAGCCCCAGCATTTT.

This chain joins TRBV6-1 and TRBJ1-2; D uncertain. Deletions cut 1 base from V and 3 bases from J, with 12 bases between. This CDR3 has 15 residues. Germline CDR1 is MNHNS and CDR2 is SASEGT. CDR3 sequence (DNA): TGTGCCAGCAGTGAAGACGATAACAGCTACTATGGCTACACCTTC. Its translation: CASSEDDNSYYGYTF.

The sample holds many counts of this clonotype. The chain is built from TRBV15 and TRBJ2-2; TRBD2 agrees at 11 bases. The germline V gene has CDR1 LNHNV and CDR2 YYDKDF (reference sequence). J was trimmed by 5 bases and V by 0 bases; bases with no gene match: 8. CDR3 length equals 18 residues. CDR3 region: CATSRDWVAGGQTGELFF. The CDR3 DNA reads TGTGCCACCAGCAGAGATTGGGTAGCGGGGGGGCAGACCGGGGAGCTGTTTTTT.

The chain is built from TRBV5-1 and TRBJ1-2, with D hard to call. Trimming left V 9 bases short and J 8 bases short, with 17 bases between. CDR1 is SGHRS and CDR2 is YFSETQ in the germline V gene. CDR3 length: 12 residues. Here the CDR3 reads CATGSLNGGYTF. In DNA form, the CDR3 reads TGCGCCACGGGGAGTTTGAACGGGGGCTACACCTTC.

The CDR3 bases are TGTGCCAGCAGCTTAGGGACAGGGGTCGCATCACCCCTCCACTTT. Translation gives CASSLGTGVASPLHF. J is TRBJ1-6 and V is TRBV11-2, with TRBD1 matching over 9 bases. Germline CDR1 is SGHAT and CDR2 is FQNNGV. This CDR3 spans 15 amino acids. V lost 1 base to trimming and J lost 10 bases; unmatched junction nucleotides: 5.

This clonotype came up many times. CDR3 nucleotides: TGTGCCATCGGCCCGGAGGGACGGCAAAATCAGCCCCAGCATTTT. The encoded protein is CAIGPEGRQNQPQHF. The rearrangement uses TRBV10-3 and TRBJ1-5; weak D call: TRBD1 (5 bases). The CDR3 is 15 amino acids. CDR1 is ENHRY, CDR2 SYGVKD, per germline. V was clipped by 8 bases and J by 4 bases, with 18 bases between them.

This clonotype was picked up many times. The chain combines TRBV20-1 with TRBJ2-7; maybe TRBD2 (6 bases). The V and J ends lost 5 bases and 0 bases respectively, with 20 bases between them. Germline lookup yields CDR1 DFQATT and CDR2 SNEGSKA (reference sequence). The CDR3 consists of 16 residues. The DNA of the CDR3 is TGCAGTGCTGGAGGCCCCGGGGGTAGGGGCTCCTACGAGCAGTACTTC. It specifies CSAGGPGGRGSYEQYF.

The table lists this clonotype with many counts. The chain has TRBV18 and TRBJ1-5; maybe TRBD1 (6 bases). Trimming removed 2 bases from V and 2 bases from J, with 10 bases in between. CDR1 and CDR2 (germline): KGHSH, LQKENI. This CDR3 is built from 15 residues. The CDR3 is CASSPGAGGNQPQHF. In nucleotides, the CDR3 is TGTGCCAGCTCACCAGGGGCAGGGGGCAATCAGCCCCAGCATTTT.